A single sample is the source of the 18 T cell receptor beta chains below, sequenced in a study of human T cells and chemical hapten exposure. In TCRdb, the RACE reads were re-called with MiXCR into one record per CDR3 protein. The data contain 150,000 to 200,000 distinct CDR3 sequences, about 31% of them singletons. Time point described: pre-sensitization, week 0. Treatment reported: therapeutic diphenylcyclopropenone sensitization with weekly scalp DPC. The source material was whole blood, sampled in connection with sensitization to the hapten diphenylcyclopropenone (DPC). Receptors were obtained from a woman aged 25 to 39 with alopecia areata. Some clones in this sample may be carry-over from other donors' samples.

The chain uses TRBV11-3 and TRBJ1-1; no firm D call. The V end was cut by 4 bases, the J end by 3 bases, with 6 bases between. Germline CDR1 SGHNT, CDR2 YENEEA. This CDR3 is 12 amino acids long. In DNA, the CDR3 is TGTGCCAGCAGCTATGGTGACACTGAAGCTTTCTTT. It codes for CASSYGDTEAFF.

The chain has TRBV9 and TRBJ1-1; D may be TRBD1 (5 bases). V was shortened by 0 bases and J by 3 bases, with 6 bases between the two germline ends. The CDR3 has 13 residues. The germline CDR1 and CDR2 sequences are SGDLS and YYNGEE. The CDR3 coding sequence is TGTGCCAGCAGCGTAGGGGGGTACACTGAAGCTTTCTTT. This sequence encodes CASSVGGYTEAFF.

This chain uses TRBV4-1 with TRBJ1-6; D may be TRBD1 (5 bases). The germline V gene encodes CDR1 MGHRA and CDR2 YSYEKL. The ends were cut back, 0 bases at V and 6 bases at J, with 12 bases in the middle. The CDR3 has 16 amino acids. In DNA, the CDR3 is TGCGCCAGCAGCCAAGAGGGGTTGGGGGGTAATTCACCCCTCCACTTT. It is translated as CASSQEGLGGNSPLHF.

This clonotype is a singleton in its sample. The chain uses TRBV2 and TRBJ1-2; D ambiguous. Trimming took 4 bases from V and 4 from J, leaving 13 bases between them. The CDR3 consists of 14 residues. Germline CDR1 SNHLY, CDR2 FYNNEI. As DNA, the CDR3 is TGTGCCAGCAGTGGACTGGGTCGGATCTATGGCTACACCTTC. Protein: CASSGLGRIYGYTF.

This clonotype was found a few times. The chain links TRBV2 to TRBJ2-2, with TRBD2 as a possible D gene (6 bases). V shed 2 bases and J shed 1 base, with 11 bases lying between them. Germline CDR1 SNHLY, CDR2 FYNNEI. The CDR3 length is 16 residues. The CDR3: CASSETTSRNTGELFF. The DNA for the CDR3 is TGTGCCAGCAGTGAAACAACTAGCAGGAACACCGGGGAGCTGTTTTTT.

This clonotype has a count of ten or more. A junction end diverges from the germline sequence, so it may reflect a read error. The chain uses TRBV5-1 and TRBJ1-5, with D tentatively TRBD1 (6 bases). Germline lookup yields CDR1 SGHRS and CDR2 YFSETQ. The CDR3 has 14 residues. DNA of the CDR3: TGTGCCAGCAGCTTAGGGGGAGGCAATCAGCCCCAGCATTTT. This encodes CASSLGGGNQPQHF.

This clonotype was observed a few times. This sequence joins TRBV28 and TRBJ2-4; possibly TRBD1 for D (6 bases). Trimming stripped 4 bases from V and 1 base from J, with 17 bases between. CDR3 length equals 17 residues. Germline V gives CDR1 MDHEN, CDR2 SYDVKM. The CDR3 loop is CASSSLQGSWAKNIQYF. The DNA for the CDR3 is TGTGCCAGCAGTTCACTACAGGGATCTTGGGCCAAAAACATTCAGTACTTC.

This clonotype was found once. The chain employs TRBV6-2 or TRBV6-3 and TRBJ1-5; no reliable D call. V dropped 6 bases and J dropped 0 bases, with 9 bases sitting between them. Germline CDR1 and CDR2: MNHEY and SVGEGT. The CDR3 covers 14 residues. The CDR3: CASRTTVSNQPQHF. The CDR3 DNA reads as TGTGCCAGCAGGACGACCGTTAGCAATCAGCCCCAGCATTTT.

This chain uses TRBV29-1 with TRBJ1-1; D not resolved. This CDR3 is 13 amino acids long. CDR1 SQVTM and CDR2 ANQGSEA come from the germline V gene. The V end was cut by 4 bases, the J end by 4 bases, with 13 bases between. The CDR3 here is CSVARAEGTEAFF. CDR3 bases: TGCAGCGTTGCAAGGGCTGAGGGCACTGAAGCTTTCTTT.

The V gene is TRBV7-2, the J gene TRBJ2-7; the D gene is possibly TRBD2 (5 bases). Germline CDR1 SGHTA, CDR2 FQGNSA. This CDR3 is built from 15 residues. V lost 1 base and J 3 bases, leaving 13 bases between the germline ends. In nucleotides, the CDR3 is TGTGCCAGCAGCTTAGAAGGCGGGTTCAGCTACGAGCAGTACTTC. Protein sequence: CASSLEGGFSYEQYF.

In DNA form, the CDR3 reads TGTGCCAGCAGCCACGGAAGGAGAGGCGAGACCCAGTACTTC. Translation: CASSHGRRGETQYF. This chain connects TRBV7-2 to TRBJ2-5; D call uncertain. The CDR3 covers 14 residues. Trimming shortened V by 5 bases and J by 5 bases, and 15 bases separated the two germline ends. The germline V gene has CDR1 SGHTA and CDR2 FQGNSA.

This clonotype was counted between two and nine times. The V gene is TRBV21-1, the J gene TRBJ2-3; the D call of TRBD1 is as the table states it, not checked on the DNA. TRBV21-1 is a pseudogene segment. This CDR3 is 14 amino acids long. CDR3 DNA sequence: TGTGCCAGCAGCGGACGAAAGGGGGCAGATACGCAGTATTTT. Its protein product is CASSGRKGADTQYF.

V usage is TRBV7-2 and J usage is TRBJ2-4; the D is unclear. Trimming stripped 2 bases from V and 0 bases from J, with 8 bases between. Germline V gene lookup returns CDR1 SGHTA and CDR2 FQGNSA. CDR3 size: 15 residues. CDR3 sequence (DNA): TGTGCCAGCAGCTTAAACAGTTTAGCCAAAAACATTCAGTACTTC. This encodes CASSLNSLAKNIQYF.

This clonotype has a handful of counts. V usage is TRBV29-1 and J usage is TRBJ1-1; possible D gene TRBD1, 5 bases. V lost 6 bases, J lost 0 bases, and 14 bases lay in between. Germline values: CDR1 SQVTM, CDR2 ANQGSEA. The CDR3 spans 14 residues. The CDR3 region has the DNA TGCAGCGTCCATGGGACGGATTTGAACACTGAAGCTTTCTTT. As protein: CSVHGTDLNTEAFF.

The chain carries TRBV5-6 and TRBJ2-7; D may be TRBD2 (6 bases). Germline CDR1 reads SGHDT; CDR2 reads YYEEEE. This CDR3 is 13 amino acids long. The V and J ends lost 4 bases and 6 bases respectively, with 14 bases between them. The CDR3 DNA is TGTGCCAGCAGCCCCGGGGCCGGGGGCGAGCAGTACTTC. It yields the protein CASSPGAGGEQYF.

The chain recombines TRBV28 with TRBJ1-5, with 9 bases aligning to TRBD1. V trimming: 3 bases; J trimming: 7 bases; junction bases outside the gene matches: 4. The CDR3 extends over 14 amino acids. CDR1 is MDHEN and CDR2 is SYDVKM in the germline V gene. CDR3 loop: CASSLVGQGQPQHF. CDR3 sequence (DNA): TGTGCCAGCAGTTTGGTGGGACAGGGCCAGCCCCAGCATTTT.

This chain uses TRBV21-1 with TRBJ1-1. TRBV21-1 is a pseudogene segment. The CDR3 covers 14 residues. The CDR3: CASSKGCMNTEAFF. In DNA form, the CDR3 reads TGTGCCAGCAGCAAAGGGTGCATGAACACTGAAGCTTTCTTT.

The J gene is TRBJ1-1, the V gene TRBV7-2; no definite D call. This CDR3 is 14 amino acids long. Trimming pared 1 base from V and 10 bases from J, leaving 16 bases between. Per germline, CDR1 SGHTA and CDR2 FQGNSA. CDR3 in DNA: TGTGCCAGCAGCTTAGTAGCCCCCTCGATTAGAGCTTTCTTT. Residues: CASSLVAPSIRAFF.